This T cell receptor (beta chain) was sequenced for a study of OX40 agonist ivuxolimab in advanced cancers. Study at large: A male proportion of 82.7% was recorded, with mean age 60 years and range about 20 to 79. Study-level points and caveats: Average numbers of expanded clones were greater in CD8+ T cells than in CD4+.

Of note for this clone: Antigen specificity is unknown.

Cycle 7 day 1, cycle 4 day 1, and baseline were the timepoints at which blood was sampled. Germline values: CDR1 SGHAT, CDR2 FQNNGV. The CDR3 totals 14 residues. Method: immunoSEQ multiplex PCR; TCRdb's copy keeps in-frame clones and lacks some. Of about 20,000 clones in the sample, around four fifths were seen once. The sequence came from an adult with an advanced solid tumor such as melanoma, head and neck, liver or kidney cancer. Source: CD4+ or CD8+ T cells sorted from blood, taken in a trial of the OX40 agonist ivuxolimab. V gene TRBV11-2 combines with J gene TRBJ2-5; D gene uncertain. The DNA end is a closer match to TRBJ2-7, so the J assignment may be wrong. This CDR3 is CASSLGQVLYEQYF. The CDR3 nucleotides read TGTGCCAGCAGCTTAGGCCAGGTCCTCTACGAGCAGTACTTC.